This entry lists 17 T cell receptor beta chains sequenced from one sample in a study of shared clonotypes between healthy human individuals. Assay used: immunoSEQ multiplex PCR; TCRdb lists only in-frame clones, some missing. The table shows about 800,000 clones, with around 96% occurring only once. Positive CCR7 selection of CD45RO-negative cells yielded the naive CD8 cells, and terminally differentiated effector memory CD45RA+ cells were excluded. Source material: naive CD8+ T cells sorted from blood. The receptor source for this set is a man aged 25 to 40 in good health.

J is TRBJ2-7 and V is TRBV28; D unclear. The germline CDR1 and CDR2 sequences are MDHEN and SYDVKM. Trimming pared 5 bases from V and 5 bases from J, leaving 10 bases between. The CDR3 sequence is 12 residues long. The CDR3 DNA sequence: TGTGCCAGCAGTCGAACCACGAACGAGCAGTACTTC. It specifies CASSRTTNEQYF.

This chain connects TRBV27 to TRBJ2-1; 7 bases match TRBD2. The length of the CDR3 is 15 residues. Per the germline V gene, CDR1 is MNHEY and CDR2 is SMNVEV (reference sequence). V lost 5 bases to trimming and J lost 6 bases; unmatched junction nucleotides: 10. This chain's CDR3 is CASSPLRGGGNEQFF. The CDR3 nucleotides are TGTGCCAGCAGTCCCCTGCGGGGCGGGGGCAATGAGCAGTTCTTC.

V is TRBV7-9 and J is TRBJ2-7; perhaps TRBD2 as D (6 bases). CDR1 is SEHNR and CDR2 is FQNEAQ in the germline V gene (reference sequence). The CDR3 has 14 residues. V shed 3 bases and J shed 2 bases, with 11 bases lying between them. CDR3 in DNA: TGTGCCAGCAGCTTCGTCACTAGCACCTACGAGCAGTACTTC. Its translation is CASSFVTSTYEQYF.

The rearrangement uses TRBV14 and TRBJ2-2; D gene unclear. V shed 4 bases and J shed 5 bases, with 14 bases lying between them. The CDR3 has 15 amino acids. The germline CDR1 and CDR2 sequences are SGHDN and FVKESK. The CDR3 protein is CASSPWVAGTGELFF. CDR3 nucleotide sequence: TGTGCCAGCAGCCCGTGGGTAGCCGGAACCGGGGAGCTGTTTTTT.

There are a few counts of this clone. The chain combines TRBV7-8 with TRBJ1-1; D uncertain. CDR3 length: 15 residues. CDR1 is SGHVS and CDR2 is FQNEAQ in the germline V gene. Trimming removed 4 bases from V and 5 bases from J, with 17 bases in between. Here the CDR3 DNA reads TGTGCCAGCAGCTCCGGGGAGGGTTTAGAGACTGAAGCTTTCTTT. Translated, it gives CASSSGEGLETEAFF.

The genes are TRBV28 and TRBJ2-2; either TRBD1 or TRBD2 may supply D (5 bases each). The V gene lost 1 base and the J gene lost 6 bases, with 12 bases spanning the gap. Germline assignment: CDR1 MDHEN and CDR2 SYDVKM. The CDR3 runs 15 residues. The CDR3 reads CASSLSGTSAGELFF. CDR3 DNA: TGTGCCAGCAGTTTATCCGGGACCTCCGCCGGGGAGCTGTTTTTT.

As concerns this clone: This may be a read error: a much more frequent sequence differs by one nucleotide. The chain uses TRBV27 and TRBJ1-1; unclear D gene. The CDR3 length is 13 residues. Per the germline V gene, CDR1 is MNHEY and CDR2 is SMNVEV (reference sequence). Trimming cost V 6 bases and J 1 base, with 9 bases left between them. The CDR3 here is CASRVGGNTEAFF. CDR3 nucleotide sequence: TGTGCCAGCAGGGTAGGAGGGAACACTGAAGCTTTCTTT.

The chain employs TRBV28 and TRBJ2-7; D gene uncertain. This CDR3 comprises 14 residues. CDR1 and CDR2 from the germline V gene are MDHEN and SYDVKM. Between the trimmed V and J ends, which lost 3 bases and 6 bases, there was a span of 15 bases. Written as DNA, the CDR3 is TGTGCCAGCAGTTTTCGCAATGCAGGTTTCGAGCAGTACTTC. It yields the protein CASSFRNAGFEQYF. Together with reference TRBV28 and TRBJ2-7, the CDR3 gives the full variable domain: DVKVTQSSRYLVKRTGEKVFLECVQDMDHENMFWYRQDPGLGLRLIYFSYDVKMKEKGDIPEGYSVSREKKERFSLILESASTNQTSMYLCASSFRNAGFEQYFGPGTRLTVT.

This clone was seen just once. The genes are TRBV14 and TRBJ2-7, with 10 positions matching TRBD1. V trimming: 3 bases; J trimming: 3 bases; junction bases outside the gene matches: 5. CDR1 SGHDN and CDR2 FVKESK come from the germline V gene. This CDR3 region has 15 residues. The CDR3 region has the DNA TGTGCCAGCAGCCACGGGACAGGGGACTTCTACGAGCAGTACTTC. It encodes CASSHGTGDFYEQYF.

The chain couples TRBV9 to TRBJ2-4, with 7 bases matching TRBD1. The CDR3 has 14 amino acids. Per germline, CDR1 SGDLS and CDR2 YYNGEE. The junction had 4 bases not matched to a gene; V was cut back by 3 bases and J by 4 bases. This chain's CDR3 is CASSAGQLKNIQYF. DNA of the CDR3: TGTGCCAGCAGCGCGGGACAGTTAAAAAACATTCAGTACTTC.

The chain couples TRBV27 to TRBJ1-1; D is uncertain. Germline CDR1 and CDR2: MNHEY and SMNVEV (reference sequence). CDR3 length equals 14 residues. V was pared by 3 bases and J by 4 bases, with 12 bases between. The CDR3 bases are TGTGCCAGCAGTTTTCGAAGGGTGGGCACTGAAGCTTTCTTT. It yields the protein CASSFRRVGTEAFF.

To note about this clone: A junction end diverges from the germline sequence, so it may reflect a read error. The chain employs TRBV7-7 and TRBJ2-7; D is unresolved. Per germline, CDR1 SSHAT and CDR2 FNYEAQ (reference sequence). The CDR3 covers 12 residues. CDR3 protein: CASRHKPREQYF. The CDR3 nucleotides read TGTGCTAGCAGACACAAGCCTCGGGAGCAGTACTTC.

This chain links TRBV4-1 with TRBJ2-7; a weak D match, TRBD2 (6 bases). The length of the CDR3 is 14 residues. V dropped 3 bases and J dropped 2 bases, with 11 bases sitting between them. Germline assignment: CDR1 MGHRA and CDR2 YSYEKL. CDR3 in DNA: TGCGCCAGCAGCCACAGGGACTCCGCCTACGAGCAGTACTTC. Translation: CASSHRDSAYEQYF.

This chain joins TRBV6-1 and TRBJ2-7; D might be TRBD2 (6 bases). This CDR3 region has 14 residues. The V end lost 7 bases, the J end lost 2 bases, and 15 bases lay between the germline ends. Germline CDR1 and CDR2: MNHNS and SASEGT. CDR3 loop: CASTRGRGTYEQYF. CDR3 nucleotides: TGTGCCAGCACTCGCGGTCGGGGGACCTACGAGCAGTACTTC.

This clone showed up just a few times. V usage is TRBV2 and J usage is TRBJ2-7; D remains ambiguous. Germline V gene data show CDR1 as SNHLY and CDR2 as FYNNEI. The CDR3 is 10 amino acids. Trimming took off 3 bases at V and 7 bases at J, with 4 bases between the two ends. The CDR3 spells CASSDFEQYF. CDR3 sequence (DNA): TGTGCCAGCAGTGATTTTGAGCAGTACTTC.

This clone was observed a single time. The V call is TRBV11-1, the J call TRBJ2-4; D may be TRBD1 (6 bases). Trimming pared 4 bases from V and 1 base from J, leaving 14 bases between. CDR3 length: 16 amino acids. Germline-derived CDR1 and CDR2 are SGHAT and FQDESV (reference sequence). CDR3 DNA sequence: TGTGCCAGCAGCTCTAATACAGGGTCGGCCAAAAACATTCAGTACTTC. Its protein is CASSSNTGSAKNIQYF.

The genes are TRBV6-1 and TRBJ2-6; D gene uncertain. Germline loops: CDR1 MNHNS, CDR2 SASEGT. Between the trimmed V and J ends, which lost 6 bases and 0 bases, there was a span of 6 bases. The CDR3 runs to 14 residues. The CDR3 sequence is CASRVLSGANVLTF. In nucleotides, the CDR3 is TGTGCCAGCAGGGTCCTCTCTGGGGCCAACGTCCTGACTTTC.